The rows below give T cell receptor beta chains drawn from one sample of a study of blood T cell repertoires in COVID-19. Assay: immunoSEQ multiplex PCR; the TCRdb copy retains only in-frame clones and omits some. The sample records some 170,000 clones, 65% to 90% being singletons. The source material was PBMCs or T cells enriched from blood (not recorded which). The receptor set was obtained from a man between 45 and 60 years old who had recovered from COVID-19. Each CDR3 is given with its conserved first and last residue. The order of the fields is CDR3 protein, V gene.

CASSPTETDTQYF | TRBV19
CSVVGGYSYNEQFF | TRBV29-1
CASSIRSTGEFNGYTF | TRBV19
CASSPGERQFF | TRBV11-2
CASSSQRVFQGAFF | TRBV7-9
CASSNRLREQYF | TRBV19
CASSWEPQGNTEAFF | TRBV5-5
CASSLGTGTGVDIQYF | TRBV11-1
CASSVRDRAAAGYTF | TRBV11-2
CASSIDTSGNTIYF | TRBV5-1
CASSVGQLNTEAFF | TRBV7-2
CASTDRHTPRGSFSYNEQFF | TRBV7-8
CASSYAGQGIEQYF | TRBV6-5
CASSLSYRDTETQYF | TRBV7-7
CASSSWGQGNTIYF | TRBV7-2
CAILGGTGRDYSPLHF | TRBV10-3
CASLGTTKRGYTF | TRBV28
CASRGEANYGYTF | TRBV7-2
CASSEVSAGEKLFF | TRBV6-1
CASSSPGLTEAFF | TRBV7-9